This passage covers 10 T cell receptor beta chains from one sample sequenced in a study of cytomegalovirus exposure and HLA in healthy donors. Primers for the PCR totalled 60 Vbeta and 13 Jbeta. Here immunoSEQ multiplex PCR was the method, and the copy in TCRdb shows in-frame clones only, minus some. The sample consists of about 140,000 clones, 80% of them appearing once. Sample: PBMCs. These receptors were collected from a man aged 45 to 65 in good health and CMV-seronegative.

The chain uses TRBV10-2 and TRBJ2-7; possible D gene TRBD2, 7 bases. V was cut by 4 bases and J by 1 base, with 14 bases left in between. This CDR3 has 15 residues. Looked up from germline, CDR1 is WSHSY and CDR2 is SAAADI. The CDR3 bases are TGCGCCAGCAGTGGGGGGGGCGGGAGATCCTACGAGCAGTACTTC. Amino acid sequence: CASSGGGGRSYEQYF.

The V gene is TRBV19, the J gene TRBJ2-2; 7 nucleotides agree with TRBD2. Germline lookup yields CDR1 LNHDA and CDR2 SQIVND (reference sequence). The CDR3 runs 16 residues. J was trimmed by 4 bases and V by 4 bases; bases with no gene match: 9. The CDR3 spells CASSTYRDYTTGELFF. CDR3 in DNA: TGTGCCAGTAGTACTTACCGGGACTATACCACCGGGGAGCTGTTTTTT.

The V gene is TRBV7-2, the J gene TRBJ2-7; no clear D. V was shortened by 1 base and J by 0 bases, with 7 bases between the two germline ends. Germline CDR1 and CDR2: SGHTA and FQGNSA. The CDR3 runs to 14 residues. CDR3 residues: CASSLVAVSYEQYF. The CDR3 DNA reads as TGTGCCAGCAGCTTAGTGGCAGTCTCCTACGAGCAGTACTTC.

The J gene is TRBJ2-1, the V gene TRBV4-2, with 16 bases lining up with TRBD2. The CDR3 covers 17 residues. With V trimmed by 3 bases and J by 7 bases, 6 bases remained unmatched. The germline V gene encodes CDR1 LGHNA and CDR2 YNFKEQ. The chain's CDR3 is CASSQAAGLAGGNEQFF. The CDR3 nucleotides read TGTGCCAGCAGCCAGGCGGCGGGACTAGCGGGAGGGAATGAGCAGTTCTTC.

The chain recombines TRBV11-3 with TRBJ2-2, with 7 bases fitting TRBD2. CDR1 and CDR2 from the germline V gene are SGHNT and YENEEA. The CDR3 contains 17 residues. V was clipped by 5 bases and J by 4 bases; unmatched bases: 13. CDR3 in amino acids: CASSPGLSGSGTGELFF. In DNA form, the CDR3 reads TGTGCCAGCAGCCCGGGACTATCTGGGAGTGGCACCGGGGAGCTGTTTTTT.

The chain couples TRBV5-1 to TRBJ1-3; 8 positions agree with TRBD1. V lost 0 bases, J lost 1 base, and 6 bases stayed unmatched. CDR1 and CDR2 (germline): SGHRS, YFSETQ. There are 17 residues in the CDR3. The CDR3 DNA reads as TGCGCCAGCAGCTTGGTCCAGGGGGCTTCATCTGGAAACACCATATATTTT. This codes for CASSLVQGASSGNTIYF.

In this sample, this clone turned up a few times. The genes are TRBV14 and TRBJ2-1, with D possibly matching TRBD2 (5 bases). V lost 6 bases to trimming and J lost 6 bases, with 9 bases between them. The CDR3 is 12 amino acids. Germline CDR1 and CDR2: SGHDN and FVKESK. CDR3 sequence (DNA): TGTGCCAGCAGTCGGGGTTTCAATGAGCAGTTCTTC. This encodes CASSRGFNEQFF.

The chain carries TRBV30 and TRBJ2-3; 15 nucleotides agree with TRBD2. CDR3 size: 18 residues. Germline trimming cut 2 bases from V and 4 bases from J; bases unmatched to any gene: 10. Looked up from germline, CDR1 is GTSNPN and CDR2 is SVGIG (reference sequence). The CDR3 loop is CAWSIVGTSGRWADTQYF. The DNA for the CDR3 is TGTGCCTGGAGTATAGTAGGGACTAGCGGGAGGTGGGCAGATACGCAGTATTTT.

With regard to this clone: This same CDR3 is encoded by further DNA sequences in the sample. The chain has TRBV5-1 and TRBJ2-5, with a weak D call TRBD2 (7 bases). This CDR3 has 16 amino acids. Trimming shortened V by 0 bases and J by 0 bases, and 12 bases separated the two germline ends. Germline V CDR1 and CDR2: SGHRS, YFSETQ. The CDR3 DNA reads TGCGCCAGCAGCTTGGTGGGGGGGGGCTACCAAGAGACCCAGTACTTC. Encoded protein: CASSLVGGGYQETQYF. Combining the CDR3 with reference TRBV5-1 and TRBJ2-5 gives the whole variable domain KAGVTQTPRYLIKTRGQQVTLSCSPISGHRSVSWYQQTPGQGLQFLFEYFSETQRNKGNFPGRFSGRQFSNSRSEMNVSTLELGDSALYLCASSLVGGGYQETQYFGPGTRLLVL.

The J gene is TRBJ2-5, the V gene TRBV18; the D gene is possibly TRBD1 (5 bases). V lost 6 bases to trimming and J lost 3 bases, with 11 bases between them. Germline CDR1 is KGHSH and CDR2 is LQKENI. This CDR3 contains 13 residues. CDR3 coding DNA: TGTGCCAGCTCGCAGGACATGAAAGAGACCCAGTACTTC. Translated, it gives CASSQDMKETQYF.